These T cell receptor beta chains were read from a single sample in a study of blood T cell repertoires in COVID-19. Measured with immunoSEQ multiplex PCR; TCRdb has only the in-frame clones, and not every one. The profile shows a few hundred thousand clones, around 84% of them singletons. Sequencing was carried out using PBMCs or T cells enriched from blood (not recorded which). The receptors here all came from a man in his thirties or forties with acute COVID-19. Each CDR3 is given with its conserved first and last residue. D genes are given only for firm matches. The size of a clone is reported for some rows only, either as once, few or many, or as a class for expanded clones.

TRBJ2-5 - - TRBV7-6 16 CASSLEVGQTQETQYF TGTGCCAGCAGCTTGGAGGTTGGACAGACACAAGAGACCCAGTACTTC
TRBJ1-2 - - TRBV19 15 CASSIFRGVSYGYTF TGTGCCAGTAGTATTTTCCGGGGAGTGAGCTATGGCTACACCTTC
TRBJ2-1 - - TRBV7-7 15 CASSLGTGDYNEQFF TGTGCCAGCAGCTTAGGTACGGGGGATTACAATGAGCAGTTCTTC
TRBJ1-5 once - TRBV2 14 CASRSDGESQPQHF TGTGCCAGCAGATCCGACGGGGAATCTCAGCCCCAGCATTTT
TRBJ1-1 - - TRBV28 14 CASSALAGVTEAFF TGTGCCAGCAGTGCATTGGCGGGGGTCACTGAAGCTTTCTTT
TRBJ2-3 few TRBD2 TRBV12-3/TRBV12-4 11 CASIMGLSQYF TGTGCCAGCATCATGGGACTATCGCAGTATTTT
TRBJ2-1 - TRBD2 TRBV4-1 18 CASSQAVSGGARYNEQFF TGCGCCAGCAGCCAAGCAGTTAGCGGGGGGGCAAGGTACAATGAGCAGTTCTTC
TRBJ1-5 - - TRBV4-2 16 CASSQDTSQAYQPQHF TGTGCCAGCAGCCAAGATACTAGCCAGGCTTATCAGCCCCAGCATTTT
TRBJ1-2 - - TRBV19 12 CASSITVDGYTF TGTGCCAGTAGTATTACTGTCGATGGCTACACCTTC
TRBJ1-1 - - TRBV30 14 CAWSLGLGSTEAFF TGTGCCTGGAGCTTGGGCCTCGGTAGCACTGAAGCTTTCTTT
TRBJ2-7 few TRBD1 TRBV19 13 CASRGQGDYEQYF TGTGCCAGTAGGGGACAGGGGGACTACGAGCAGTACTTC
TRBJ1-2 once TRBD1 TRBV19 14 CASRRTGVNYGYTF TGTGCCAGTAGAAGGACAGGGGTTAACTATGGCTACACCTTC
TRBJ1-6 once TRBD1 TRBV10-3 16 CAISRDREASNSPLHF TGTGCCATCAGTCGGGACAGAGAGGCTTCTAATTCACCCCTCCACTTT
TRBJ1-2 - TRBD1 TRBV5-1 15 CASSLTGGTNYGYTF TGCGCCAGCAGCTTAACAGGGGGCACTAACTATGGCTACACCTTC
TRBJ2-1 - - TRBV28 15 CASSVTGNAINEQFF TGTGCCAGCAGTGTAACAGGGAACGCTATTAATGAGCAGTTCTTC
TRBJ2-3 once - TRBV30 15 CAWSGTTGFHGTQYF TGTGCCTGGAGTGGAACTACCGGCTTCCACGGTACGCAGTATTTT
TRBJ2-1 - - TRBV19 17 CASSPRPSAGHYNEQFF TGTGCCAGTAGTCCACGACCCTCGGCAGGGCACTACAATGAGCAGTTCTTC
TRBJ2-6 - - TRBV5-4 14 CASSLKLWANVLTF TGTGCCAGCAGCTTGAAGCTGTGGGCCAACGTCCTGACTTTC
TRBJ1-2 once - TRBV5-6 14 CASIWEGTSYGYTF TGTGCCAGCATCTGGGAGGGGACGAGCTATGGCTACACCTTC
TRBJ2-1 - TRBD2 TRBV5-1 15 CASSLVGGGNNEQFF TGCGCCAGCAGCTTGGTTGGCGGGGGGAACAATGAGCAGTTCTTC
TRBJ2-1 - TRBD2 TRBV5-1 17 CASSLEATTSGGDEQFF TGCGCCAGCAGCTTGGAGGCGACGACTAGCGGGGGGGATGAGCAGTTCTTC
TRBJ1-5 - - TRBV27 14 CASSLLGVEQPQHF TGTGCCAGCAGTTTACTGGGCGTAGAACAGCCCCAGCATTTT
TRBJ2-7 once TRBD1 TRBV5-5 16 CASSPQGGQAIYEQYF TGTGCCAGCAGCCCGCAAGGGGGACAGGCGATCTACGAGCAGTACTTC
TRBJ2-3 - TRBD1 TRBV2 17 CASSKNPGTGVADTQYF TGTGCCAGCAGCAAAAACCCCGGGACAGGGGTTGCAGATACGCAGTATTTT
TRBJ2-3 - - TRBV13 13 CASSPYRTDTQYF TGTGCCAGCAGCCCGTATCGCACAGATACGCAGTATTTT
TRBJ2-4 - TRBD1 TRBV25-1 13 CASSSGQTNIQYF TGTGCCAGCAGTTCGGGACAGACAAACATTCAGTACTTC
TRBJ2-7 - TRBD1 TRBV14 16 CASSQVKDRGHYEQYF TGTGCCAGCAGCCAAGTAAAGGACAGGGGTCACTACGAGCAGTACTTC
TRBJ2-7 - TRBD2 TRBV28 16 CASSRTSGGSSYEQYF TGTGCCAGCAGCCGGACTAGCGGGGGAAGCTCCTACGAGCAGTACTTC
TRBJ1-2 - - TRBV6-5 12 CASRGGVGGYTF TGTGCCAGCAGAGGAGGGGTTGGTGGCTACACCTTC